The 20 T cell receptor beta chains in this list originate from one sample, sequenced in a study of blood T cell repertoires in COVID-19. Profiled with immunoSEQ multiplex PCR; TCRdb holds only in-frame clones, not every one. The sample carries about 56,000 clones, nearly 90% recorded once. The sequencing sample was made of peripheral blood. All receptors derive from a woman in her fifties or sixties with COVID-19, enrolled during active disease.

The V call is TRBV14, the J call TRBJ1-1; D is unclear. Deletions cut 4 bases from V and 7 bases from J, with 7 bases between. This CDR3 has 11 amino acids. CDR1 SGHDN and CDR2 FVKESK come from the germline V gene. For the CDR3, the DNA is TGTGCCAGCAGCCGGGAGTTTGAAGCTTTCTTT. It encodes CASSREFEAFF.

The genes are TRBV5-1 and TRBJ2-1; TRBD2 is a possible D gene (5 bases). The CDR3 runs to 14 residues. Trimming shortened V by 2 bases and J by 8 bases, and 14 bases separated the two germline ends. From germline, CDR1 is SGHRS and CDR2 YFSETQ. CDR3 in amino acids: CASSFLTRADEQFF. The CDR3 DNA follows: TGCGCCAGCAGCTTCCTCACTAGGGCCGATGAGCAGTTCTTC.

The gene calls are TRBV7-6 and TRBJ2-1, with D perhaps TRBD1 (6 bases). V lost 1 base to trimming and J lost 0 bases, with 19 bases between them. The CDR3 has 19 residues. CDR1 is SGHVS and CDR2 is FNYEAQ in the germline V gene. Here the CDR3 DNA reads TGTGCCAGCAGCTTAGGAACCGGGACCCCGGACAGCTCCTACAATGAGCAGTTCTTC. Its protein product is CASSLGTGTPDSSYNEQFF.

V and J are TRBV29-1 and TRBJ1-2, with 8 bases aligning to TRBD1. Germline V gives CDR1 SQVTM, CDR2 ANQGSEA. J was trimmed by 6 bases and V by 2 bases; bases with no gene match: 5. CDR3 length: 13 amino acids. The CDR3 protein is CSVEPGQGNGYTF. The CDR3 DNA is TGCAGCGTTGAACCCGGACAGGGAAATGGCTACACCTTC.

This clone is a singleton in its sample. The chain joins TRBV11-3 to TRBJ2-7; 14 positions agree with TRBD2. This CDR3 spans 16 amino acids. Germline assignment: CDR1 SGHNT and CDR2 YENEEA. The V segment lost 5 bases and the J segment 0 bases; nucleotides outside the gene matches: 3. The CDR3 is CASSRGTSGSSYEQYF. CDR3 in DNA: TGTGCCAGCAGCCGAGGGACTAGCGGGAGCTCCTACGAGCAGTACTTC.

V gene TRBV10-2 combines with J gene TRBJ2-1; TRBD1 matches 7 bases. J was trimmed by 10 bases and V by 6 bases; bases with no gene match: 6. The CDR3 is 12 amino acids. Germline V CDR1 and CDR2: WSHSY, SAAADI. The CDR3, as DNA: TGCGCCAGCAGCCTAACAGGGGACGAGCAGTTCTTC. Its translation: CASSLTGDEQFF.

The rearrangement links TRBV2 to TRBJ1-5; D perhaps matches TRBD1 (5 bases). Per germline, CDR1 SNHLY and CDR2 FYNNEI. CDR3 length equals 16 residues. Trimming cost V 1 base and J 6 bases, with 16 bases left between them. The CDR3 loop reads CASSEVTLGGTQPQHF. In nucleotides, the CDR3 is TGTGCCAGCAGTGAAGTTACTTTGGGGGGTACTCAGCCCCAGCATTTT.

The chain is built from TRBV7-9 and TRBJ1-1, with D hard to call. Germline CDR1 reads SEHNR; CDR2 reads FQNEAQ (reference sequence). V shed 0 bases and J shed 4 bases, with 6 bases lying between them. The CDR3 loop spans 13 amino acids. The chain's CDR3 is CASSLAGVTEAFF. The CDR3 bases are TGTGCCAGCAGCTTAGCCGGAGTCACTGAAGCTTTCTTT.

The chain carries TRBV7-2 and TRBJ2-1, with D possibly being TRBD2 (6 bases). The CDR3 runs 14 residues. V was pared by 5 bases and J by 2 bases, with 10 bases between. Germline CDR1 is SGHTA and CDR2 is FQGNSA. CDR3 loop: CASSPPGAYNEQFF. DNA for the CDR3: TGTGCCAGCAGCCCCCCGGGGGCCTACAATGAGCAGTTCTTC.

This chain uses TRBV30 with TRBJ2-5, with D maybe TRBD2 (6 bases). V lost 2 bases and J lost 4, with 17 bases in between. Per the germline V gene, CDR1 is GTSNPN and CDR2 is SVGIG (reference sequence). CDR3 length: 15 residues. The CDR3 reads CAWSRVAGIGETQYF. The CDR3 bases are TGTGCCTGGAGTAGGGTTGCGGGAATAGGAGAGACCCAGTACTTC.

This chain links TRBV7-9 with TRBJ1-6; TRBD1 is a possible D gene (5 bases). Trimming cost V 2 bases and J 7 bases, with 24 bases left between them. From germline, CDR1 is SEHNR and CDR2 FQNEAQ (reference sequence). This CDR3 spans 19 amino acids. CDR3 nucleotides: TGTGCCAGCAGCTTACCAATGGCTGCTTCCAGGGCTGAAAATTCACCCCTCCACTTT. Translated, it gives CASSLPMAASRAENSPLHF.

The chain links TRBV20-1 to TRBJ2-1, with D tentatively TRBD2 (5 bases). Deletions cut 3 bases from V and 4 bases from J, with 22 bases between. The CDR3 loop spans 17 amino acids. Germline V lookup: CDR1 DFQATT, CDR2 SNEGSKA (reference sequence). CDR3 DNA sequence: TGCAGTGCTAGTGGGCCCTTTACCAGCGGTCCTTACAATGAGCAGTTCTTC. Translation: CSASGPFTSGPYNEQFF.

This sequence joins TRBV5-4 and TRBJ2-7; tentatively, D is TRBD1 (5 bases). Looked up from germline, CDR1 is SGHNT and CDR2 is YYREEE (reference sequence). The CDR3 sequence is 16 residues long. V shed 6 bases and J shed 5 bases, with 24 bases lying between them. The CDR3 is CASIPEGAIPSDEQYF. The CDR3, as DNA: TGTGCCAGCATCCCCGAAGGGGCGATTCCGAGTGACGAGCAGTACTTC.

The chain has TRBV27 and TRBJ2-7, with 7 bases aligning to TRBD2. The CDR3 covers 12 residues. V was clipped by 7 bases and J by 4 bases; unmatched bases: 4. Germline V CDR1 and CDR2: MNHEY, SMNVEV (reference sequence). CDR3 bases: TGTGCCAGCAAAGGACTAGATTACGAGCAGTACTTC. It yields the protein CASKGLDYEQYF.

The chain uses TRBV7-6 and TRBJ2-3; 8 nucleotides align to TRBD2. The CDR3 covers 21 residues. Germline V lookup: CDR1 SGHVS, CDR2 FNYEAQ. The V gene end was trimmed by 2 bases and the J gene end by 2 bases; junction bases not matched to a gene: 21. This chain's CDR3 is CASSLSPQAGGLSRYTDTQYF. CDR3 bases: TGTGCCAGCAGCTTAAGCCCGCAGGCGGGGGGCCTCAGTAGATACACAGATACGCAGTATTTT.

This chain's CDR3 is CASSDRVGTGELFF. DNA for the CDR3: TGTGCCAGCTCGGACAGGGTAGGCACCGGGGAGCTGTTTTTT. This chain links TRBV2 with TRBJ2-2, with TRBD1 identical over 8 bases. Per germline, CDR1 SNHLY and CDR2 FYNNEI. The ends lost 8 bases at V and 4 bases at J; junction bases unmatched: 6. The CDR3 is made up of 14 amino acids. The whole variable domain, remainder taken from reference TRBV2 and TRBJ2-2, is EPEVTQTPSHQVTQMGQEVILRCVPISNHLYFYWYRQILGQKVEFLVSFYNNEISEKSEIFDDQFSVERPDGSNFTLKIRSTKLEDSAMYFCASSDRVGTGELFFGEGSRLTVL.

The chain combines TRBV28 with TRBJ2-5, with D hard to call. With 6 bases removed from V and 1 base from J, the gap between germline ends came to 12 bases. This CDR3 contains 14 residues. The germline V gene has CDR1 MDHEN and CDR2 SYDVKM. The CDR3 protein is CASRLYGAQETQYF. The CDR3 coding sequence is TGTGCCAGCAGACTGTACGGAGCCCAAGAGACCCAGTACTTC.

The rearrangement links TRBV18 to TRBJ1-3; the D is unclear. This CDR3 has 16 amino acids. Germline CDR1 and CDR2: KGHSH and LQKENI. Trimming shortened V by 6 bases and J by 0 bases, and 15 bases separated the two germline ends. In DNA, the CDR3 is TGTGCCAGCTCCCCTGTGGAGGTGAGCTCTGGAAACACCATATATTTT. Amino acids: CASSPVEVSSGNTIYF.

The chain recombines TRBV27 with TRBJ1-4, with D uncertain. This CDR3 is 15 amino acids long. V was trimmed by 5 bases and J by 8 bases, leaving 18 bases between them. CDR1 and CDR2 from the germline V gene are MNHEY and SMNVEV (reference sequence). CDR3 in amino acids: CASSIRPAGGEKLFF. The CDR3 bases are TGTGCCAGCAGTATACGACCGGCAGGAGGGGAAAAACTGTTTTTT.

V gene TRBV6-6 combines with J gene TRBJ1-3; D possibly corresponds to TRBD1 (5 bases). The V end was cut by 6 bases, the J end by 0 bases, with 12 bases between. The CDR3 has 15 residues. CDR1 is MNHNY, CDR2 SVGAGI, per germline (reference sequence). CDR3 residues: CASRPGGVSGNTIYF. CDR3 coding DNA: TGTGCCAGCAGACCCGGGGGGGTCTCTGGAAACACCATATATTTT.